These T cell receptor beta chains were read from a single sample in a study of spatial heterogeneity in lung cancer. TCRdb fed the 5' RACE reads into MiXCR, producing one record per CDR3 protein. The table has 75,000 to 85,000 distinct CDR3 sequences, roughly a fifth seen once. Sequenced material: PBMCs, taken at surgery. The receptors come from a male donor with early-stage non-small cell lung cancer. The CDR3 runs from the conserved cysteine through the conserved F or W. The D gene is left open where the match is weak. Clone size is not always given. Where it is, it says once, few, many or a class for expanded clones.

v_gene	abundance	j_gene	d_gene	CDR3aa	CDR3nt
TRBV19	.	TRBJ1-4	.	CASSGRVEKLFF	TGTGCCAGTAGTGGCAGGGTGGAAAAACTGTTTTTT
TRBV2	few	TRBJ2-1	.	CASSPMEGRFF	TGTGCCAGCAGCCCGATGGAGGGGCGGTTCTTC
TRBV16	.	TRBJ1-5	.	CASSPSRVQPQHF	TGTGCCAGCAGCCCTAGCAGGGTCCAGCCCCAGCATTTT
TRBV10-3	.	TRBJ2-3	.	CAISEVNTQYF	TGTGCCATCAGTGAGGTAAATACGCAGTATTTT
TRBV18	few	TRBJ1-4	TRBD1	CASSPLGQGRNEKLFF	TGTGCCAGCTCACCCCTGGGACAGGGAAGAAATGAAAAACTGTTTTTT
TRBV27	many	TRBJ2-5	.	CASSSHRPGLGETQYF	TGTGCCAGCAGTTCCCACCGCCCCGGGCTCGGGGAGACCCAGTACTTC
TRBV29-1	.	TRBJ2-3	.	CSVEDERRSTDTQYF	TGCAGCGTTGAAGATGAGAGGAGGAGCACAGATACGCAGTATTTT
TRBV10-3	.	TRBJ2-5	.	CATGLKETQYF	TGTGCCACCGGGTTGAAAGAGACCCAGTACTTC
TRBV10-3	.	TRBJ1-6	.	CAISEPRARRYNSPLPF	TGTGCCATCAGTGAGCCCCGGGCCCGACGGTATAATTCACCCCTCCCCTTT
TRBV28	many	TRBJ2-2	.	CASSKGYTGELFF	TGTGCCAGCAGTAAAGGATACACCGGGGAGCTGTTTTTT
TRBV6-1	few	TRBJ2-5	.	CASSVNTPTQETQYF	TGTGCCAGCAGTGTGAATACCCCCACCCAAGAGACCCAGTACTTC
TRBV6-5	once	TRBJ2-7	TRBD1	CATTRGTGATYEQYF	TGTGCCACCACCCGGGGGACAGGGGCTACCTACGAGCAGTACTTC
TRBV18	few	TRBJ2-7	.	CASSPKDRLPEQYF	TGTGCCAGCTCACCGAAGGACCGTCTCCCCGAGCAGTACTTC
TRBV7-9	.	TRBJ2-7	.	CASSFGRGVNEQYF	TGTGCCAGCAGCTTTGGCAGGGGGGTAAACGAGCAGTACTTC
TRBV5-1	.	TRBJ2-7	TRBD2	CASSLMGLASDEQYF	TGCGCCAGCAGCTTAATGGGACTAGCATCTGACGAGCAGTACTTC
TRBV29-1	.	TRBJ1-4	TRBD1	CSVLRQGVNEKLFF	TGCAGCGTTCTCAGACAGGGGGTTAATGAAAAACTGTTTTTT
TRBV10-3	.	TRBJ2-2	TRBD2	CAISASGTNTGELFF	TGTGCCATCAGTGCGAGCGGGACTAACACCGGGGAGCTGTTTTTT
TRBV5-1	.	TRBJ2-5	TRBD1	CASRPGGAEETQYF	TGCGCCAGCAGGCCAGGGGGCGCGGAAGAGACCCAGTACTTC
TRBV28	.	TRBJ2-5	.	CASSPGVVGETQYF	TGTGCCAGCAGCCCAGGGGTTGTAGGGGAGACCCAGTACTTC
TRBV5-1	few	TRBJ2-2	.	CASSLAGTATSNTGELFF	TGCGCCAGCAGCTTGGCCGGGACTGCCACCTCGAACACCGGGGAGCTGTTTTTT
TRBV7-8	many	TRBJ2-7	.	CASSLESQTVTYYEQYF	TGTGCCAGCAGCTTAGAGTCCCAGACAGTCACCTACTACGAGCAGTACTTC
TRBV3-1	many	TRBJ2-1	.	CASSSRAPSSYNEQFF	TGTGCCAGCAGCTCCCGGGCCCCAAGCTCCTACAATGAGCAGTTCTTC
TRBV9	few	TRBJ1-3	.	CASSVSQTGNTIYF	TGTGCCAGCAGCGTATCACAGACTGGAAACACCATATATTTT
TRBV28	.	TRBJ1-1	TRBD1	CASSFQGGRAEAFF	TGTGCCAGCAGTTTTCAGGGGGGTAGGGCTGAAGCTTTCTTT
TRBV28	many	TRBJ2-7	TRBD1	CASSPTGAREQYF	TGTGCCAGCAGCCCGACAGGGGCTAGAGAGCAGTACTTC
TRBV28	.	TRBJ2-3	.	CASSRQGGGDTQYF	TGTGCCAGCAGCCGACAGGGAGGGGGAGATACGCAGTATTTT
TRBV29-1	many	TRBJ1-2	.	CSVVQGIYYTF	TGCAGCGTTGTGCAGGGGATCTACTACACCTTC
TRBV5-4	few	TRBJ1-5	.	CASSKDRNNQPQHF	TGTGCCAGCAGCAAAGACAGGAACAATCAGCCCCAGCATTTT
TRBV9	.	TRBJ2-4	.	CASSPRPGENIQYF	TGTGCCAGCAGCCCGAGGCCGGGGGAAAACATTCAGTACTTC
TRBV2	.	TRBJ1-5	TRBD1	CASSEYRGLNQPQHF	TGTGCCAGCAGTGAATACAGGGGGCTCAATCAGCCCCAGCATTTT
TRBV3-1	many	TRBJ2-1	TRBD2	CASSPGTSGADGEQFF	TGTGCCAGCAGCCCGGGGACTAGCGGGGCCGATGGTGAGCAGTTCTTC
TRBV19	.	TRBJ2-2	.	CASSIDSFTGELFF	TGTGCCAGTAGTATAGACAGTTTCACCGGGGAGCTGTTTTTT
TRBV25-1	.	TRBJ1-6	.	CASSEQGINNSPLHF	TGTGCCAGCAGTGAACAGGGGATAAATAATTCACCCCTCCACTTT
TRBV9	few	TRBJ2-2	.	CASSVVGNTGELFF	TGTGCCAGCAGCGTAGTAGGGAACACCGGGGAGCTGTTTTTT
TRBV7-2	.	TRBJ1-5	.	CASSLVRGASQPQHF	TGTGCCAGCAGCTTAGTGAGGGGGGCTAGTCAGCCCCAGCATTTT
TRBV20-1	.	TRBJ2-1	.	CSASGSKVEQFF	TGCAGTGCTAGCGGGAGTAAGGTTGAGCAGTTCTTC
TRBV6-4	few	TRBJ2-3	.	CATRGGDRHTDTQYF	TGTGCCACACGAGGGGGGGACAGGCACACAGATACGCAGTATTTT